This is a list of T cell receptor beta chains from one sample in a study of CD8+ T cells in alopecia areata. The data were produced by immunoSEQ multiplex PCR, yet TCRdb's version contains in-frame clones alone and is incomplete. In the table there are fewer than 250,000 clones, less than 45% of which are singletons. Sequences were derived from CD4+ T cells sorted from blood, sampled at approximately week 36, from a patient treated with tofacitinib. Every receptor here comes from a human donor with alopecia areata. Both conserved end residues are part of each CDR3. The D gene is left open where the match is weak. Size tells how often a clone was seen (once, few, many) or the class of an expanded clone, and some rows leave it out.

clone size: NA
D gene: NA
V gene: TRBV30
J gene: TRBJ1-5
CDR3 protein: CAWSVLRQPQHF
CDR3 DNA: TGTGCCTGGAGTGTACTAAGACAGCCCCAGCATTTT

clone size: NA
D gene: NA
V gene: TRBV25-1
J gene: TRBJ2-7
CDR3 protein: CATRRGASYEQYF
CDR3 DNA: TGTGCCACCCGACGGGGGGCAAGCTACGAGCAGTACTTC

clone size: NA
D gene: TRBD2
V gene: TRBV20-1
J gene: TRBJ2-1
CDR3 protein: CSALSGRVPFF
CDR3 DNA: TGCAGTGCTCTTAGCGGGAGGGTCCCGTTCTTC

clone size: NA
D gene: NA
V gene: TRBV18
J gene: TRBJ2-7
CDR3 protein: CASSPPRAGEYEQYF
CDR3 DNA: TGTGCCAGCTCACCACCAAGAGCAGGAGAGTACGAGCAGTACTTC

clone size: NA
D gene: NA
V gene: TRBV15
J gene: TRBJ2-5
CDR3 protein: CATSRVGDPYQETQYF
CDR3 DNA: TGTGCCACCAGCAGAGTGGGGGACCCGTACCAAGAGACCCAGTACTTC

clone size: NA
D gene: NA
V gene: TRBV18
J gene: TRBJ1-1
CDR3 protein: CASSQGQGEVTEAFF
CDR3 DNA: TGTGCCAGCTCACAGGGGCAGGGTGAAGTTACTGAAGCTTTCTTT

clone size: few
D gene: NA
V gene: TRBV29-1
J gene: TRBJ2-6
CDR3 protein: CSVVQSLMGSGANVLTF
CDR3 DNA: TGCAGCGTTGTTCAGTCCTTAATGGGCTCTGGGGCCAACGTCCTGACTTTC

clone size: few
D gene: NA
V gene: TRBV7-9
J gene: TRBJ2-5
CDR3 protein: CASSRQQETQYF
CDR3 DNA: TGTGCCAGCAGCCGCCAACAAGAGACCCAGTACTTC

clone size: NA
D gene: NA
V gene: TRBV5-6
J gene: TRBJ2-4
CDR3 protein: CASSLSGGLGNIQYF
CDR3 DNA: TGTGCCAGCAGCTTGTCCGGGGGGCTTGGAAACATTCAGTACTTC

clone size: NA
D gene: NA
V gene: TRBV5-1
J gene: TRBJ2-7
CDR3 protein: CASSLRLVNSYEQYF
CDR3 DNA: TGCGCCAGCAGCTTACGGCTAGTTAACTCCTACGAGCAGTACTTC

clone size: NA
D gene: NA
V gene: TRBV30
J gene: TRBJ2-2
CDR3 protein: CAWSGGGVTDGELFF
CDR3 DNA: TGTGCCTGGAGCGGCGGAGGGGTAACGGACGGGGAGCTGTTTTTT

clone size: NA
D gene: NA
V gene: TRBV28
J gene: TRBJ1-2
CDR3 protein: CASKSRAAGGYTF
CDR3 DNA: TGTGCCAGCAAATCTCGGGCAGCAGGAGGCTACACCTTC

clone size: few
D gene: TRBD2
V gene: TRBV27
J gene: TRBJ2-5
CDR3 protein: CASSLSGGPPGTQYF
CDR3 DNA: TGTGCCAGCAGTTTATCGGGAGGGCCCCCCGGAACCCAGTACTTC

clone size: NA
D gene: NA
V gene: TRBV18
J gene: TRBJ2-3
CDR3 protein: CASSPRDTQYF
CDR3 DNA: TGTGCCAGCTCCCCTCGAGATACGCAGTATTTT

clone size: few
D gene: TRBD1
V gene: TRBV6-6
J gene: TRBJ1-1
CDR3 protein: CASTPGDRMNTEAFF
CDR3 DNA: TGTGCCAGCACACCAGGGGACAGAATGAACACTGAAGCTTTCTTT

clone size: NA
D gene: NA
V gene: TRBV29-1
J gene: TRBJ1-2
CDR3 protein: CSVDWQGVDRGYTF
CDR3 DNA: TGCAGCGTTGATTGGCAGGGCGTCGATCGAGGCTACACCTTC

clone size: few
D gene: NA
V gene: TRBV19
J gene: TRBJ2-1
CDR3 protein: CATGGNEQFF
CDR3 DNA: TGTGCCACTGGAGGCAATGAGCAGTTCTTC

clone size: NA
D gene: NA
V gene: TRBV10-3
J gene: TRBJ2-5
CDR3 protein: CAISEVQETQYF
CDR3 DNA: TGTGCCATCAGTGAAGTTCAGGAGACCCAGTACTTC

clone size: many
D gene: NA
V gene: TRBV27
J gene: TRBJ2-7
CDR3 protein: CASSLSPRVNYEQYF
CDR3 DNA: TGTGCCAGCAGTTTATCCCCTCGGGTAAACTACGAGCAGTACTTC

clone size: few
D gene: NA
V gene: TRBV7-9
J gene: TRBJ1-5
CDR3 protein: CASSLMGGQPQHF
CDR3 DNA: TGTGCCAGCAGTCTGATGGGAGGTCAGCCCCAGCATTTT

clone size: NA
D gene: TRBD1
V gene: TRBV30
J gene: TRBJ1-1
CDR3 protein: CAVDRGRRWDTEAFF
CDR3 DNA: TGTGCCGTGGACAGGGGGCGAAGATGGGACACTGAAGCTTTCTTT